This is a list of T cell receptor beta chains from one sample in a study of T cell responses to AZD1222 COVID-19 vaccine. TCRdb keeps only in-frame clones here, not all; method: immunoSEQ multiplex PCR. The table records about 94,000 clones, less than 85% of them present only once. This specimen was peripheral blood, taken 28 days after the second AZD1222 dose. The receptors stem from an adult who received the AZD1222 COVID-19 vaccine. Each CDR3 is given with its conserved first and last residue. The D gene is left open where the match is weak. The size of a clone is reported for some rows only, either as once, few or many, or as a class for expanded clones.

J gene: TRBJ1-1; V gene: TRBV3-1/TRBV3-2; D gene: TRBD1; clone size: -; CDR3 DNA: TGTGCCAGCATCCCAACAGGGGGTCGTTTCGCTGAAGCTTTCTTT; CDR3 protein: CASIPTGGRFAEAFF
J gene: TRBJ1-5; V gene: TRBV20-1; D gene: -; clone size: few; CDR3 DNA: TGCAGTGCTAGTAGTCCAGGGCTTCAGCCCCAGCATTTT; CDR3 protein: CSASSPGLQPQHF
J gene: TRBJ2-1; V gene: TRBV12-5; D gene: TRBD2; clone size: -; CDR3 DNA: TGTGCTAGTGGTTTGGTACCCACTAGCGGGAGGGCTCCCAATGAGCAGTTCTTC; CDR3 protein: CASGLVPTSGRAPNEQFF
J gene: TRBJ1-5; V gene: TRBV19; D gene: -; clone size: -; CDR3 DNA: TGTGCCAGTAAAGGGGCGATTCAGCCCCAGCATTTT; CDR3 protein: CASKGAIQPQHF
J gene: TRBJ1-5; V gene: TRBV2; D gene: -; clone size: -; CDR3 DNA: TGTGCCAGCAGTGTAACCCTACCTCAGCCCCAGCATTTT; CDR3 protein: CASSVTLPQPQHF
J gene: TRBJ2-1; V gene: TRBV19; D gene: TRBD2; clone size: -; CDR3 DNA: TGTGCCAGCCTACCGGGGGGACTAGCGATTTTCAATGAGCAGTTCTTC; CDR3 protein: CASLPGGLAIFNEQFF
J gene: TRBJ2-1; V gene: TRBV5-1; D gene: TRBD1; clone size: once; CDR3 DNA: TGCGCCAGCAGCTTGGAAAGGACAGGGCTCTACAATGAGCAGTTCTTC; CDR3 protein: CASSLERTGLYNEQFF
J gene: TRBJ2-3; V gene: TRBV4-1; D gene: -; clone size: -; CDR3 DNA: TGCGCCAGCAGCCAAGATCGTATAGAGGGCTCAGATACGCAGTATTTT; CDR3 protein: CASSQDRIEGSDTQYF
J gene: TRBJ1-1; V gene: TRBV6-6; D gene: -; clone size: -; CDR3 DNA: TGTGCCAGCAGTTACTTACAGGGGAACACTGAAGCTTTCTTT; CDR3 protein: CASSYLQGNTEAFF
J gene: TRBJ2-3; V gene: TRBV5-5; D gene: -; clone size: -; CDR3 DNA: TGTGCCAGCAGCTTGGCCCGGGGAGGTGCAGATACGCAGTATTTT; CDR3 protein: CASSLARGGADTQYF
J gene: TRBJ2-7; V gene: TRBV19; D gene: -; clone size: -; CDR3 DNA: TGTGCCAGTAGTATACAGAGCCAGTACGAGCAGTACTTC; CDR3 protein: CASSIQSQYEQYF
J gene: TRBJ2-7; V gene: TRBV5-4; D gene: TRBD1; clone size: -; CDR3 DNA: TGTGCCAGCAGCCCATCGACAGGGATCTCCTACGAGCAGTACTTC; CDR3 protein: CASSPSTGISYEQYF
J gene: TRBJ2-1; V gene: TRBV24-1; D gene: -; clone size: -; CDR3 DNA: TGTGCCACCAGTGGGTGGGAAGGGAGTGAGCAGTTCTTC; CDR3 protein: CATSGWEGSEQFF
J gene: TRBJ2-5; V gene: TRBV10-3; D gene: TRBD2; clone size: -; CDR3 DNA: TGTGCCATCACTACCGGGACTAGCGGGAGGGAACAAGAGACCCAGTACTTC; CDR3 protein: CAITTGTSGREQETQYF
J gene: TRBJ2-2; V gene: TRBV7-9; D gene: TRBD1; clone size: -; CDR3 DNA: TGTGCCAGCAGCTTGGGACAGGGGCTGTTTTTT; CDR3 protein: CASSLGQGLFF
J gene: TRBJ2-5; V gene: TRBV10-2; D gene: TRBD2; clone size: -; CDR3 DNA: TGCGCCAGCATCCCGGGACTAGCGTGGGAGACCCAGTACTTC; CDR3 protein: CASIPGLAWETQYF
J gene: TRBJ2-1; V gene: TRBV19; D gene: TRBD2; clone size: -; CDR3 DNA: TGTGCCAGTAGCCCACTAGCGGGAGGGCCGAATGAGCAGTTCTTC; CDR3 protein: CASSPLAGGPNEQFF
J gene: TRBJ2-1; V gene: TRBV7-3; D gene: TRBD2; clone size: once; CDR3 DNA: TGTGCCAGCAGCTTAACCGGGAGGATCTCCTACAATGAGCAGTTCTTC; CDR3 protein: CASSLTGRISYNEQFF
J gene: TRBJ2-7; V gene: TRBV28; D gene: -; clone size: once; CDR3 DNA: TGTGCCAGCAGTTTTATGGCCTACGAGCAGTACTTC; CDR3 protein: CASSFMAYEQYF
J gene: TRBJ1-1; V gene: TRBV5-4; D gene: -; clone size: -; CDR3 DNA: TGTGCCAGCAGCTTGGGGCGGGGGATGAACACTGAAGCTTTCTTT; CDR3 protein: CASSLGRGMNTEAFF
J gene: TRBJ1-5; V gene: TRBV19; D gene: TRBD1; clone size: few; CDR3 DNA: TGTGCCAGTACTCCGACAGGGTGGCAGCCCCAGCATTTT; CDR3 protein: CASTPTGWQPQHF
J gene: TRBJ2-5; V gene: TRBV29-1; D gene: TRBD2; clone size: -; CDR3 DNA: TGCAGCGTTGAAGGGCTAGCGGGGCCGCGGGAAGAGACCCAGTACTTC; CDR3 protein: CSVEGLAGPREETQYF
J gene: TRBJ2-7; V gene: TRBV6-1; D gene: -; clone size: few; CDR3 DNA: TGTGCCAGCAGTGATGGAAGCCTTAGCTCCTACGAGCAGTACTTC; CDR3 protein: CASSDGSLSSYEQYF
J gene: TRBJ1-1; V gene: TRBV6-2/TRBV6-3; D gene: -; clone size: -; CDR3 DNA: TGTGCCAGCAGTTACGGGGCGGGCACTGAAGCTTTCTTT; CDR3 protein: CASSYGAGTEAFF
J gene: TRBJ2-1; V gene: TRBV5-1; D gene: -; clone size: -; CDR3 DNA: TGCGCCAGCAGCTTGGTCGGTAGCGGCGATTCCAATGAGCAGTTCTTC; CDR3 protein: CASSLVGSGDSNEQFF
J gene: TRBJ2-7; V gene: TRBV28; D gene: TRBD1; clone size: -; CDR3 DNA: TGTGCCAGCAGCTTAGACAGGGCCCTCTACGAGCAGTACTTC; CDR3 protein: CASSLDRALYEQYF
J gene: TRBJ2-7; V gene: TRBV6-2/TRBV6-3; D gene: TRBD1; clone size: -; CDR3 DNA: TGTGCCAGCAGTGGCAGGGGGCGAGGCTACGAGCAGTACTTC; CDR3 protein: CASSGRGRGYEQYF
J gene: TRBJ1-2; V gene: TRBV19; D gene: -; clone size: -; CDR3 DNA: TGTGCCAGTAGCCCATGGAGGGGTAACTATGGCTACACCTTC; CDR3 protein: CASSPWRGNYGYTF
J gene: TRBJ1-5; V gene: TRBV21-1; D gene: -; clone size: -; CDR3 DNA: TGTGCCAGCAGGAGAAAACAGGGGGGCAATCAGCCCCAGCATTTT; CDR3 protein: CASRRKQGGNQPQHF
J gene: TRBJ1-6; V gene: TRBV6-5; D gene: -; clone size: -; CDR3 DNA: TGTGCCAGCAGTCCGAGAGGAGAGGTATTTTCACCCCTCCACTTT; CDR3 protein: CASSPRGEVFSPLHF
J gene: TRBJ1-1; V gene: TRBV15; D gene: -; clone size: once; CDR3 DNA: TGTGCCACCAGCAGACCTCTGCTAATCACTGAAGCTTTCTTT; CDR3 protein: CATSRPLLITEAFF
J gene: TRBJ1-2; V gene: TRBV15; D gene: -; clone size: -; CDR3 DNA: TGTGCCACCAGCAGAGATAGGGGGGGCGCGAAAGGCTACACCTTC; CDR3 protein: CATSRDRGGAKGYTF
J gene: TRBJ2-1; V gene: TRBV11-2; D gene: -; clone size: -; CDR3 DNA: TGTGCCAGCAGCTTAGACTCTTTTGTAAATGAGCAGTTCTTC; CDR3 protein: CASSLDSFVNEQFF
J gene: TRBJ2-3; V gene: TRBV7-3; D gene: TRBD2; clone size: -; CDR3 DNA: TGTGCCAGCAGCTTACGCGGGAGCGCAGATACGCAGTATTTT; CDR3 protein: CASSLRGSADTQYF
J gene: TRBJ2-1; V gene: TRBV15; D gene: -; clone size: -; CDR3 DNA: TGTGCCACCAGCGTCGACAATGAGCAGTTCTTC; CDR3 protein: CATSVDNEQFF
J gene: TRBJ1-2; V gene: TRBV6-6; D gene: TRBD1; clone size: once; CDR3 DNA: TGTGCCAGCAGTTTTTCCGGGACAGCTGGCTACACCTTC; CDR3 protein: CASSFSGTAGYTF
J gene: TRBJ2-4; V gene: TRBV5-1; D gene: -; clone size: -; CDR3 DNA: TGCGCCAGCAGCTTGGAGGGTTCGAAAAACATTCAGTACTTC; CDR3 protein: CASSLEGSKNIQYF
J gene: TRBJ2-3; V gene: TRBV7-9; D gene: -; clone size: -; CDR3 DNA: TGTGCCAGCAGCTTAGTTCGGGACTGGTCGTATTTT; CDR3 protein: CASSLVRDWSYF
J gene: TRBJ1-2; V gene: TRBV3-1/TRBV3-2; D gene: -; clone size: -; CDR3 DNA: TGTGCCAGCAGCCAAGCTTTGGCTTACAACTATGGCTACACCTTC; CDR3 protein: CASSQALAYNYGYTF
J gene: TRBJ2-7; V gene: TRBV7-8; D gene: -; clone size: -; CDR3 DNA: TGTGCCAGCAGCGCCCGGGACCGAGGGCAGTACTTC; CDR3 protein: CASSARDRGQYF
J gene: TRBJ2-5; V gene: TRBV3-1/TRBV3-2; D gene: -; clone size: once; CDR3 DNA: TGTGCCAGCAGCCAAGATCTGCACGGGACGGAGACCCAGTACTTC; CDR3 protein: CASSQDLHGTETQYF
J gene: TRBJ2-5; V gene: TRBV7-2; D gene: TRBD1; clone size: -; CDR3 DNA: TGTGCCAGCAGCTCGACGACAGGGACGTACGAGACCCAGTACTTC; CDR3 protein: CASSSTTGTYETQYF
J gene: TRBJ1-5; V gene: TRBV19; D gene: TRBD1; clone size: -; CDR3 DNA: TGTGCCACCCGGGGACAGGGAAATCAGCCCCAGCATTTT; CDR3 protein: CATRGQGNQPQHF
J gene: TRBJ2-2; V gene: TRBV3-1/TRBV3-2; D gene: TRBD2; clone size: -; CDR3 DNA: TGTGCCAGCAGCAGCCAGAAGCGGGGGGGCAGCACCGGGGAGCTGTTTTTT; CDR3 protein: CASSSQKRGGSTGELFF
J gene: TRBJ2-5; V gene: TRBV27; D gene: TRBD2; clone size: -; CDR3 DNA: TGTGCCAGCAGTCCAGCGGGGACCCAAGAGACCCAGTACTTC; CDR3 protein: CASSPAGTQETQYF
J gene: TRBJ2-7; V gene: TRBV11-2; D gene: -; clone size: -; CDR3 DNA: TGTGCCAGCAGCCGAGTAGAGGCTCTATCCTACGAGCAGTACTTC; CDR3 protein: CASSRVEALSYEQYF
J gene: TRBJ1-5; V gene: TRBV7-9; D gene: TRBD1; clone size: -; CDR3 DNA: TGTGCCAGCAGCTTAGGACAGGGGAATCAGCCCCAGCATTTT; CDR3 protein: CASSLGQGNQPQHF
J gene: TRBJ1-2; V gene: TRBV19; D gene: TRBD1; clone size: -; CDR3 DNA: TGTGCCAGTAGTGGACAGGGGAGCTATGGCTACACCTTC; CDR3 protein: CASSGQGSYGYTF
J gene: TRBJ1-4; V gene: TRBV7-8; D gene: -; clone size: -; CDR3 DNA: TGTGCCAGCAGCTTAGTATCCAATGAAAAACTGTTTTTT; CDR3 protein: CASSLVSNEKLFF
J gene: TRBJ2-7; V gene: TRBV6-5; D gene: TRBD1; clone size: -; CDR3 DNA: TGTGCCAGCAGCTACACCGGGACAGGGGGCGACGAGCAGTACTTC; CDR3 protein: CASSYTGTGGDEQYF
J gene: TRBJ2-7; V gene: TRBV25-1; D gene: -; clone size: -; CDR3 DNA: TGTGCCAGCAGTGGACAGGATAACTCCTACGAGCAGTACTTC; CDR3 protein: CASSGQDNSYEQYF
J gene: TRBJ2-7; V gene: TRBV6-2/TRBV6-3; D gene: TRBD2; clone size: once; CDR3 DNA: TGTGCCAGCAGTGCTCTAGCGGGAGTCGAGCAGTACTTC; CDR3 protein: CASSALAGVEQYF
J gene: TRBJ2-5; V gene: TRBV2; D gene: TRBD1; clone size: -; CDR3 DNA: TGTGCCAGCAGTGAGGGGACAGGGTCACGGGCCCAGTACTTC; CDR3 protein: CASSEGTGSRAQYF
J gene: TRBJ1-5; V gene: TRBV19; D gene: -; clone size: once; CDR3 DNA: TGTGCCAGTAGTATAGACGCGGGTGGCAATCAGCCCCAGCATTTT; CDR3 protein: CASSIDAGGNQPQHF
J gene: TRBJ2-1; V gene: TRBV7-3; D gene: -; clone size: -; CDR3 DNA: TGTGCCAGCAGCTTAAATGGGCTAGCCGGGGTCGATGAGCAGTTCTTC; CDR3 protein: CASSLNGLAGVDEQFF
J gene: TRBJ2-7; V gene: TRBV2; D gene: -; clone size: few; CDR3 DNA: TGTGCCAGCAGGGGAACAGCTTCCCCCTACGAGCAGTACTTC; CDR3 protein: CASRGTASPYEQYF
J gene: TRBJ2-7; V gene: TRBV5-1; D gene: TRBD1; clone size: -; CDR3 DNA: TGCGCCAGCAGCGCGGGGACAGGGTCGTCCTACGAGCAGTACTTC; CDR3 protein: CASSAGTGSSYEQYF
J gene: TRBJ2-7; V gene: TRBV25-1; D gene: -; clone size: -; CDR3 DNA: TGTGCCCCAGCGGGCTGGGGCCTTTTCTACGAGCAGTACTTC; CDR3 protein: CAPAGWGLFYEQYF
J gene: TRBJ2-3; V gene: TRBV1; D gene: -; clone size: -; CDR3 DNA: TGCACCAGCAGCCCCCGTCCCCAACTAGCGGGAGCTGATACGCAGTATTTT; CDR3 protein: CTSSPRPQLAGADTQYF
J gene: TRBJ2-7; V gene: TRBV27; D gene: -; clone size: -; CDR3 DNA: TGTGCCAGCAGCCAAAGGACCGCCTACGAGCAGTACTTC; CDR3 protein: CASSQRTAYEQYF